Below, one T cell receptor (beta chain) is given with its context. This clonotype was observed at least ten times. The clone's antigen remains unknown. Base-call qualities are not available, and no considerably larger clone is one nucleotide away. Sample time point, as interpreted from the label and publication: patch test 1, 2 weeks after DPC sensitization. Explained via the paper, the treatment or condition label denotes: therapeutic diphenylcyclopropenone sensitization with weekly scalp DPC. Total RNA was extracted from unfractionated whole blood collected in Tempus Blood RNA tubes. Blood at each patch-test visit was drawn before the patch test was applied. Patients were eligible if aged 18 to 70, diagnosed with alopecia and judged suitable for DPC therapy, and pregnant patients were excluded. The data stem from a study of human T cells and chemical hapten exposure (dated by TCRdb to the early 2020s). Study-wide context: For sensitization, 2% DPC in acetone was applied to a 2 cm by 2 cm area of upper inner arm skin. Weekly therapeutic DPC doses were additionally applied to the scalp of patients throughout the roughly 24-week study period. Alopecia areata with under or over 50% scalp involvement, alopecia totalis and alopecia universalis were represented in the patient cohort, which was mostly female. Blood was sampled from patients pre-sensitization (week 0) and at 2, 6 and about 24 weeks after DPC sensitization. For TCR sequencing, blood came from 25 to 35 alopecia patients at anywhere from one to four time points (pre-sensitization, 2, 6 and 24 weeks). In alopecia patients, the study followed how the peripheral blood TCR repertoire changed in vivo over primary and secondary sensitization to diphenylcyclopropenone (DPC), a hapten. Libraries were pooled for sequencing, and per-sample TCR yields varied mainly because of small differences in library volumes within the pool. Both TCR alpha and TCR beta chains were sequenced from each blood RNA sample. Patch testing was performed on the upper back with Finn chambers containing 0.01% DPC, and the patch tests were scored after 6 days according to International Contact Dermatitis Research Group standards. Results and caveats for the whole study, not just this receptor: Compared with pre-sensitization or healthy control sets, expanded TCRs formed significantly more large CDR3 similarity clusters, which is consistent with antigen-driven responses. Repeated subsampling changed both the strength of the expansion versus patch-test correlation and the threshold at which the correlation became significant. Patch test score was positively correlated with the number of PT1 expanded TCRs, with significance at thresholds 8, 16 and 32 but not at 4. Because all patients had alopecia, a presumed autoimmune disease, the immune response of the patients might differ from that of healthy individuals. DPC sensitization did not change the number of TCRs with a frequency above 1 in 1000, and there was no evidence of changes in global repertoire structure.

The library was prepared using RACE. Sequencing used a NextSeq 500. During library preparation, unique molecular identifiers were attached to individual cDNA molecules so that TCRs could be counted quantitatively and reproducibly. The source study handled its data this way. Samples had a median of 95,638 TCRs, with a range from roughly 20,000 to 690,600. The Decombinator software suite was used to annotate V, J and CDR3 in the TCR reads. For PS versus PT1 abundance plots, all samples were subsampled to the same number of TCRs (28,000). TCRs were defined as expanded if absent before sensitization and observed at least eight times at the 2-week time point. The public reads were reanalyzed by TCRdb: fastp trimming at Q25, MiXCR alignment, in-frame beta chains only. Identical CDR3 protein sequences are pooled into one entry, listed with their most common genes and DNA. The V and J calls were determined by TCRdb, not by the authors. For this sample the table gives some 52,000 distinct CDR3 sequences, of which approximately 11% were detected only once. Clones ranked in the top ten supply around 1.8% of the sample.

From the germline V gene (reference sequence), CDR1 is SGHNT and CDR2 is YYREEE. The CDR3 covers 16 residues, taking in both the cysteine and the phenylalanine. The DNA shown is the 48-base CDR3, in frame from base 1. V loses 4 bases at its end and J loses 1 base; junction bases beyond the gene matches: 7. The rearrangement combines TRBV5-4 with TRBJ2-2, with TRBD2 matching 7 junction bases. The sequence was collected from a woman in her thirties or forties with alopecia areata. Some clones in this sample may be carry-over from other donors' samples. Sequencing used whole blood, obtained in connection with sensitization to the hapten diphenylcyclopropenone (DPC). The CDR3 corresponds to CASSMLAELNTGELFF. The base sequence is TGTGCCAGCAGCATGCTAGCGGAGCTGAACACCGGGGAGCTGTTTTTT.